This TCR beta chain emerged from a study of blood T cells in healthy people across ages. The authors ran a second PCR of about 7 to 11 cycles using a sample-barcoded 5' primer and a J-beta primer mix. A tag from a template-switch adaptor with 12 random nucleotides marked each cDNA molecule. Via MiXCR, TCRdb re-called the 5' RACE reads, giving one row per CDR3 protein. This sample has about 280,000 distinct CDR3 sequences, with roughly 26% found just once. The length of the CDR3 is 14 residues. Germline V gives CDR1 KGHDR, CDR2 SFDVKD. This clonotype has only a few counts. This clonotype was sampled from a woman in her 70s in good health. This chain uses TRBV24-1 with TRBJ2-5, with TRBD2 identical over 16 bases. The J call is doubtful: the DNA matches TRBJ2-1 better. What was sequenced was blood. CDR3 DNA: TGTGCCACCGGGACTAGCGGGAGGGCCGCTGAGCAGTTCTTC. It is translated as CATGTSGRAAEQFF.